This T cell receptor (beta chain) appears in the sequencing data of a study of early T cells in non-severe SARS-CoV-2 infection. Study context: The input, bulk RNA from unsorted whole blood, was sequenced, and chains were unpaired. General study points: VDJdb matching favored anti-spike CD8 responses, missing private and CD4 specificities.

The sample holds a few counts of this clonotype. Its antigen is as yet unknown. As part of library construction, unique molecular identifiers were attached to individual cDNA molecules. TCRdb reanalysed the 5' RACE reads using MiXCR and keeps one entry per CDR3 protein. The sample includes 98,000 or so distinct CDR3 sequences, over 10% of them seen just once. This receptor was taken from an adult who was a healthcare worker with PCR-confirmed SARS-CoV-2 infection or an uninfected control (not recorded which). Source material: whole blood.

The CDR3 region has the DNA TGTGCCAGTAGTATTCGAAGTGGGGGGATCACAGATACGCAGTATTTT. It is translated as CASSIRSGGITDTQYF. J is TRBJ2-3 and V is TRBV19, with TRBD2 as a possible D gene (6 bases). V lost 3 bases, J lost 2 bases, and 15 bases lay in between. The V gene's germline CDR1 is LNHDA and CDR2 SQIVND (reference sequence). The CDR3 is made up of 16 amino acids.